Below are 20 T cell receptor beta chains sequenced from a single sample in a study of T cell clonotyping in hematopoietic cell transplantation. TCRdb's table, derived via immunoSEQ multiplex PCR, lists solely in-frame clones and lacks some. The data contain fewer than 40,000 clones, 80% to 90% of them singletons. Sequencing was carried out using peripheral blood mononuclear cells. These receptors originate from a woman aged 35 to 49 in good health. Some clones in this sample may be carry-over from other donors' samples.

The V call is TRBV5-1, the J call TRBJ2-2; D call uncertain. V was shortened by 1 base and J by 5 bases, with 6 bases between the two germline ends. The germline V gene has CDR1 SGHRS and CDR2 YFSETQ. This CDR3 has 13 residues. CDR3 bases: TGCGCCAGCAGCTTGTCCCAAACCGGGGAGCTGTTTTTT. Its protein product is CASSLSQTGELFF.

V is TRBV9 and J is TRBJ1-4; D is unclear. This CDR3 comprises 15 residues. Trimming pared 2 bases from V and 5 bases from J, leaving 13 bases between. Germline CDR1 and CDR2: SGDLS and YYNGEE. The CDR3 DNA is TGTGCCAGCAGCGTCCAAGGAGGGTTGAATGAAAAACTGTTTTTT. The encoded protein is CASSVQGGLNEKLFF.

The chain combines TRBV6-1 with TRBJ2-5; 8 nucleotides agree with TRBD2. There are 15 residues in the CDR3. V lost 1 base and J lost 5; bases outside the gene matches: 6. Germline V CDR1 and CDR2: MNHNS, SASEGT. CDR3 amino acids: CASSEGAGGGETQYF. CDR3 DNA sequence: TGTGCCAGCAGTGAAGGGGCGGGAGGAGGGGAGACCCAGTACTTC.

CDR3 sequence reads: CASTLAGRYSEQYF. Written as DNA, the CDR3 is TGTGCCAGCACCCTAGCGGGGCGCTATAGCGAGCAGTACTTC. The V and J genes are TRBV6-5 and TRBJ2-7; TRBD2 aligns across 9 bases. Germline V gives CDR1 MNHEY, CDR2 SVGAGI. This CDR3 is built from 14 residues. V was clipped by 7 bases and J by 6 bases; unmatched bases: 10.

V and J are TRBV5-1 and TRBJ2-3, with D tentatively TRBD1 (7 bases). The CDR3 sequence is 16 residues long. In germline, CDR1 is SGHRS, CDR2 YFSETQ. Trimming removed 5 bases at V and 1 base at J, with 17 bases between. The CDR3 DNA is TGCGCCAGCAGGTATCCCGACAGGGAGGGCACAGATACGCAGTATTTT. This sequence encodes CASRYPDREGTDTQYF.

DNA of the CDR3: TGTGCCAGCAGCGTTGGGACAGAGATTCACGAGCAGTACTTC. Translating gives CASSVGTEIHEQYF. The chain carries TRBV9 and TRBJ2-7, with 7 nucleotides matching TRBD1. CDR3 length: 14 residues. CDR1 is SGDLS, CDR2 YYNGEE, per germline. V was pared by 2 bases and J by 5 bases, with 7 bases of the junction left unmatched.

This chain links TRBV5-1 with TRBJ2-5; D assignment may be TRBD1 or TRBD2 (6 bases each). Germline V lookup: CDR1 SGHRS, CDR2 YFSETQ. The length of the CDR3 is 15 residues. The V and J ends lost 0 bases and 2 bases respectively, with 11 bases between them. CDR3 DNA sequence: TGCGCCAGCAGCTTGGCCGAGGGGGGACAAGAGACCCAGTACTTC. It translates to CASSLAEGGQETQYF.

V is TRBV25-1 and J is TRBJ2-5; TRBD1 or TRBD2 may be the D gene (5 bases each). The CDR3 length is 15 residues. The ends were cut back, 2 bases at V and 3 bases at J, with 13 bases in the middle. Germline values: CDR1 MGHDK, CDR2 SYGVNS. The CDR3 DNA sequence: TGTGCCAGCAGTGAACGGGGCGGACACAAAGAGACCCAGTACTTC. Translating it yields CASSERGGHKETQYF.

The CDR3 loop is CASSPRAQETQYF. CDR3 in DNA: TGTGCCAGCTCACCGCGAGCCCAAGAGACCCAGTACTTC. The chain carries TRBV18 and TRBJ2-5; D is ambiguous. Germline loops: CDR1 KGHSH, CDR2 LQKENI. The CDR3 has 13 residues. The germline V and J ends were trimmed by 3 bases and 1 base, with 6 bases remaining between them. The full variable domain, rest sourced from reference TRBV18 and TRBJ2-5, is NAGVMQNPRHLVRRRGQEARLRCSPMKGHSHVYWYRQLPEEGLKFMVYLQKENIIDESGMPKERFSAEFPKEGPSILRIQQVVRGDSAAYFCASSPRAQETQYFGPGTRLLVL.

The genes are TRBV6-5 and TRBJ2-3, with 7 bases fitting TRBD1. The CDR3 sequence is 13 residues long. Germline V lookup: CDR1 MNHEY, CDR2 SVGAGI. With V trimmed by 6 bases and J by 0 bases, 0 bases remained unmatched. The DNA of the CDR3 is TGTGCCAGCAGCAGGGGGAGCACAGATACGCAGTATTTT. Protein: CASSRGSTDTQYF.

This rearrangement joins TRBV6-6 to TRBJ2-5, with D perhaps matching TRBD2 (6 bases). The CDR3 is 15 residues long. Per germline, CDR1 MNHNY and CDR2 SVGAGI (reference sequence). Trimming took 0 bases from V and 3 from J, leaving 11 bases between them. The CDR3 loop reads CASSYSGGNEETQYF. CDR3 nucleotides: TGTGCCAGCAGTTACTCGGGGGGAAACGAAGAGACCCAGTACTTC.

V and J are TRBV7-9 and TRBJ1-2; TRBD1 agrees at 8 bases. The germline V gene has CDR1 SEHNR and CDR2 FQNEAQ (reference sequence). V shed 2 bases and J 7 bases; nucleotides not matched to a gene: 9. The CDR3 sequence is 15 residues long. DNA of the CDR3: TGTGCCAGCAGCTTACAAGACAGGGGTATAGGTGGCTACACCTTC. Amino acid sequence: CASSLQDRGIGGYTF.

The chain uses TRBV7-2 and TRBJ2-4; D gene unclear. Germline V gene data show CDR1 as SGHTA and CDR2 as FQGNSA. This CDR3 has 14 residues. Between the trimmed V and J ends, which lost 4 bases and 1 base, there was a span of 8 bases. Here the CDR3 reads CASSSNRAKNIQYF. As DNA, the CDR3 is TGTGCCAGCAGCTCGAACCGGGCCAAAAACATTCAGTACTTC. The complete variable domain, with remaining parts taken from reference TRBV7-2 and TRBJ2-4, reads GAGVSQSPSNKVTEKGKDVELRCDPISGHTALYWYRQSLGQGLEFLIYFQGNSAPDKSGLPSDRFSAERTGGSVSTLTIQRTQQEDSAVYLCASSSNRAKNIQYFGAGTRLSVL.

The chain uses TRBV4-1 and TRBJ2-7, with 9 bases identical to TRBD2. V dropped 1 base and J dropped 6; count of bases not matched to a gene: 10. The CDR3 is 16 amino acids. The germline V gene encodes CDR1 MGHRA and CDR2 YSYEKL. For the CDR3, the DNA is TGCGCCAGCAGCCAAGCTTTAGCGGGAGTTTATACCGAGCAGTACTTC. As protein: CASSQALAGVYTEQYF.

This clone was observed a few times. This chain connects TRBV5-1 to TRBJ1-1; 7 positions match TRBD1. This CDR3 is 13 amino acids long. V lost 4 bases to trimming and J lost 7 bases; unmatched junction nucleotides: 7. Germline CDR1 is SGHRS and CDR2 is YFSETQ. As DNA, the CDR3 is TGCGCCAGCAGCGCGGGACAGACAAATGAAGCTTTCTTT. Its translation is CASSAGQTNEAFF.

The count of this clone is one. V gene TRBV5-1 combines with J gene TRBJ2-3, with D uncertain. This CDR3 comprises 14 residues. Germline lookup yields CDR1 SGHRS and CDR2 YFSETQ. Trimming took off 5 bases at V and 4 bases at J, with 14 bases between the two ends. The CDR3 coding sequence is TGCGCCAGCAGGCCCCGCCCCACCGCAGATACGCAGTATTTT. Protein sequence: CASRPRPTADTQYF.

The V gene is TRBV7-6, the J gene TRBJ1-4; unclear D gene. This CDR3 has 15 amino acids. The germline V and J ends were trimmed by 1 base and 0 bases, with 6 bases remaining between them. Germline CDR1 reads SGHVS; CDR2 reads FNYEAQ. This CDR3 reads CASSLGIATNEKLFF. CDR3 DNA: TGTGCCAGCAGCTTAGGAATTGCAACTAATGAAAAACTGTTTTTT.

The CDR3 sequence: CASSLVGANTIYF. The CDR3 bases are TGTGCCAGCAGCTTAGTGGGAGCAAACACCATATATTTT. The chain uses TRBV11-2 and TRBJ1-3; D unclear. Germline V gene sequence: CDR1 SGHAT, CDR2 FQNNGV. There are 13 residues in the CDR3. Trimming removed 1 base at V and 6 bases at J, with 7 bases between.

The chain has TRBV10-3 and TRBJ1-3, with D perhaps matching TRBD1 (6 bases). Per germline, CDR1 ENHRY and CDR2 SYGVKD. Deletions cut 10 bases from V and 3 bases from J, with 16 bases between. CDR3 length equals 14 residues. The CDR3 loop reads CATQATGFGNTIYF. The CDR3 DNA sequence: TGTGCCACCCAAGCAACAGGGTTTGGAAACACCATATATTTT.

V gene TRBV18 combines with J gene TRBJ2-7; TRBD2 agrees at 7 bases. The V gene's germline CDR1 is KGHSH and CDR2 LQKENI. V lost 2 bases, J lost 2 bases, and 0 bases stayed unmatched. The CDR3 consists of 13 residues. The CDR3 DNA is TGTGCCAGCTCACCAAGCGGGGCCTACGAGCAGTACTTC. Amino acid sequence: CASSPSGAYEQYF.